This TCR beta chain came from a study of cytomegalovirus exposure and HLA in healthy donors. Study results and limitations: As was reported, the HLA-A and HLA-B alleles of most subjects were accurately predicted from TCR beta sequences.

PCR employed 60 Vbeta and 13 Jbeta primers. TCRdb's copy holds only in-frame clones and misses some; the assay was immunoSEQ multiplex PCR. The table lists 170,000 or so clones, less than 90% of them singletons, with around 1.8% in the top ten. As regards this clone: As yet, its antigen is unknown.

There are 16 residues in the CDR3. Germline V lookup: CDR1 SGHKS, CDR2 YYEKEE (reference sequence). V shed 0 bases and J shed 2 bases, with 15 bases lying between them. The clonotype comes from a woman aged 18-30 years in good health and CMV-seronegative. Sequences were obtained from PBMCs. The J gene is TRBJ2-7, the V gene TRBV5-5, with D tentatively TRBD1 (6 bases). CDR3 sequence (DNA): TGTGCCAGCAGCTTGGCCACAGGGCCGACCGCCTACGAGCAGTACTTC. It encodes CASSLATGPTAYEQYF.